These 8 T cell receptor beta chains were sequenced from one sample in a study of blood T cell repertoires in COVID-19. Generated by immunoSEQ multiplex PCR, the TCRdb table keeps only in-frame clones and is missing some. This repertoire shows 150,000 to 200,000 clones, 80% to 90% found once; its top ten account for roughly 8.7%. Sequencing input: peripheral blood. The receptor source for this set is a man in his fifties with active or convalescent COVID-19.

This chain connects TRBV30 to TRBJ1-6, with D uncertain. The V gene's germline CDR1 is GTSNPN and CDR2 SVGIG (reference sequence). The CDR3 length is 13 residues. V was trimmed by 4 bases and J by 7 bases, leaving 11 bases between them. CDR3 in DNA: TGTGCCTGGACCAATAGGAGGAATTCACCCCTCCACTTT. This gives the protein CAWTNRRNSPLHF.

CDR3 residues: CASRDDGTSGRSGFF. The CDR3 DNA follows: TGTGCCAGCAGGGATGACGGGACTAGCGGGAGGTCAGGGTTCTTC. This chain connects TRBV2 to TRBJ2-1; 15 nucleotides line up with TRBD2. V gave up 6 bases and J gave up 15 bases; unmatched junction bases: 12. Germline CDR1 reads SNHLY; CDR2 reads FYNNEI. CDR3 length: 15 residues.

This chain connects TRBV19 to TRBJ1-1; TRBD1 matches at 8 bases. V shed 4 bases, J shed 4 bases, and the junction held 5 bases outside the gene matches. Germline V gene sequence: CDR1 LNHDA, CDR2 SQIVND (reference sequence). The CDR3 extends over 14 amino acids. In DNA form, the CDR3 reads TGTGCCAGTAGTAACACAGGGGGGGGCACTGAAGCTTTCTTT. It encodes CASSNTGGGTEAFF.

The genes are TRBV4-3 and TRBJ2-7; maybe TRBD2 (5 bases). The germline V gene encodes CDR1 LGHNA and CDR2 YSLEER. The CDR3 is made up of 14 amino acids. The V end was cut by 4 bases, the J end by 3 bases, with 13 bases between. CDR3 region: CASSPGLTDYEQYF. The CDR3 nucleotides are TGCGCCAGCAGCCCCGGACTTACGGACTACGAGCAGTACTTC.

The V gene is TRBV19, the J gene TRBJ2-2; perhaps TRBD1 as D (5 bases). Deletions cut 3 bases from V and 5 bases from J, with 10 bases between. This CDR3 is 14 amino acids long. The germline CDR1 and CDR2 sequences are LNHDA and SQIVND (reference sequence). CDR3 loop: CASSIQAGTGELFF. Written as DNA, the CDR3 is TGTGCCAGTAGTATCCAAGCAGGGACCGGGGAGCTGTTTTTT. Full variable domain (outside the CDR3, taken from reference TRBV19 and TRBJ2-2): DGGITQSPKYLFRKEGQNVTLSCEQNLNHDAMYWYRQDPGQGLRLIYYSQIVNDFQKGDIAEGYSVSREKKESFPLTVTSAQKNPTAFYLCASSIQAGTGELFFGEGSRLTVL.

The chain couples TRBV6-5 to TRBJ1-2; 8 bases are shared with TRBD1. This CDR3 has 13 residues. Trimming at V came to 5 bases and at J to 4 bases, leaving 3 bases not matched to a gene. From germline, CDR1 is MNHEY and CDR2 SVGAGI. CDR3 in DNA: TGTGCCAGCAGTATCGACAGGGGCTATGGCTACACCTTC. Translation: CASSIDRGYGYTF.

Of note for this clone: The junction does not match germline at one end; this may be a read error. The CDR3 region has the DNA TGCGCCAGCAGTTTGGATCCTACAGGGGACGTAACGGATACGCAGTATTTT. It translates to CASSLDPTGDVTDTQYF. This chain connects TRBV5-1 to TRBJ2-3; 7 positions agree with TRBD1. Germline CDR1 reads SGHRS; CDR2 reads YFSETQ. CDR3 length: 17 residues.

V and J are TRBV18 and TRBJ2-7, with TRBD1 identical over 7 bases. This CDR3 is 14 amino acids long. V was clipped by 4 bases and J by 3 bases; unmatched bases: 6. The germline V gene has CDR1 KGHSH and CDR2 LQKENI. The chain's CDR3 is CASSLEGAVYEQYF. For the CDR3, the DNA is TGTGCCAGCTCACTCGAGGGGGCGGTCTACGAGCAGTACTTC. Full variable domain (remainder filled in from reference TRBV18 and TRBJ2-7): NAGVMQNPRHLVRRRGQEARLRCSPMKGHSHVYWYRQLPEEGLKFMVYLQKENIIDESGMPKERFSAEFPKEGPSILRIQQVVRGDSAAYFCASSLEGAVYEQYFGPGTRLTVT.